This entry lists 14 T cell receptor beta chains sequenced from one sample in a study of response to subunit inactivated influenza vaccine. Each CDR3 protein is one row after TCRdb ran MiXCR on the RT-PCR reads. The table includes roughly 790,000 distinct CDR3 sequences, 21% detected once. The specimen comprised PBMCs from blood, sampled around 5 days after vaccination. These receptors were collected from a man in his forties or fifties who received an inactivated influenza vaccine.

This clonotype was seen a few times. The chain employs TRBV12-3 or TRBV12-4 and TRBJ1-5, with 8 bases that match TRBD1. With V trimmed by 1 base and J by 0 bases, 2 bases remained unmatched. The CDR3 is 16 amino acids. This chain's CDR3 is CASSLGTGYSNQPQHF. The CDR3 DNA is TGTGCCAGCAGTTTAGGGACAGGGTATAGCAATCAGCCCCAGCATTTT.

As for this clonotype: The junction does not match germline at one end; this may be a read error. The rearrangement joins TRBV7-9 to TRBJ2-7; perhaps TRBD2 as D (7 bases). The CDR3 is made up of 14 amino acids. Per germline, CDR1 SEHNR and CDR2 FQNEAQ (reference sequence). The CDR3 DNA is TGTGCCAGCAGCATAGCTCACAGGGAGGGCGAGCAGTACTTC. This encodes CASSIAHREGEQYF.

This clonotype was seen a few times. V usage is TRBV27 and J usage is TRBJ1-2; D is ambiguous. CDR1 and CDR2 (germline): MNHEY, SMNVEV (reference sequence). V lost 2 bases and J lost 4, with 14 bases in between. This CDR3 is built from 15 residues. CDR3 amino acids: CASSLDPQSRYGYTF. As DNA, the CDR3 is TGTGCCAGCAGTTTAGACCCCCAAAGCCGCTATGGCTACACCTTC.

This clonotype was found many times. This sequence joins TRBV12-3 or TRBV12-4 and TRBJ1-2; 7 bases fit TRBD1. V shed 3 bases, J shed 7 bases, and the junction held 11 bases outside the gene matches. The CDR3 totals 15 residues. The CDR3 DNA sequence: TGTGCCAGCAGTTTCGGGCGCAGGGGGATAGGTGGCTACACCTTC. Translating it yields CASSFGRRGIGGYTF.

This clonotype has just a few counts. DNA for the CDR3: TGTGCCAGCAGCTTCCGGGGGGCTGACTATGGCTACACCTTC. It translates to CASSFRGADYGYTF. The chain employs TRBV7-2 and TRBJ1-2, with D tentatively TRBD1 (6 bases). Germline CDR1 SGHTA, CDR2 FQGNSA. Trimming shortened V by 3 bases and J by 3 bases, and 11 bases separated the two germline ends. This CDR3 is built from 14 residues.

This clonotype was observed a handful of times. This rearrangement joins TRBV12-3 or TRBV12-4 to TRBJ2-7, with unresolved D. The CDR3 runs 14 residues. Trimming left V 6 bases short and J 4 bases short, with 16 bases between. CDR3 nucleotide sequence: TGTGCCAGCAGCCCGGACGGAACGGGTTACGAGCAGTACTTC. Amino acid sequence: CASSPDGTGYEQYF.

V is TRBV20-1 and J is TRBJ2-3; D is unclear. The CDR3 is 11 amino acids. Germline CDR1 reads DFQATT; CDR2 reads SNEGSKA (reference sequence). V dropped 3 bases and J dropped 6 bases, with 7 bases sitting between them. The DNA of the CDR3 is TGCAGTGCTAGTTGGCCGGATACGCAGTATTTT. Amino acid sequence: CSASWPDTQYF.

The chain joins TRBV5-5 to TRBJ1-1; the D is unclear. There are 15 residues in the CDR3. From germline, CDR1 is SGHKS and CDR2 YYEKEE (reference sequence). Trimming took 4 bases from V and 0 from J, leaving 13 bases between them. CDR3 residues: CASSPHPGMNTEAFF. CDR3 bases: TGTGCCAGCAGCCCGCACCCGGGGATGAACACTGAAGCTTTCTTT.

The genes are TRBV19 and TRBJ2-7, with D possibly matching TRBD1 (5 bases). CDR1 LNHDA and CDR2 SQIVND come from the germline V gene (reference sequence). V lost 6 bases and J 6 bases, leaving 12 bases between the germline ends. The CDR3 contains 12 residues. CDR3 region: CASSQGPIEQYF. CDR3 DNA sequence: TGTGCCAGTAGCCAGGGTCCGATCGAGCAGTACTTC.

The chain combines TRBV3-1 with TRBJ2-1; 9 nucleotides match TRBD2. Germline V gene data show CDR1 as LGHDT and CDR2 as YNNKEL (reference sequence). Unmatched junction bases numbered 18, after V lost 3 bases and J lost 0 bases. CDR3 length: 21 amino acids. CDR3 sequence reads: CASSQWAGGHLIDRSYNEQFF. The CDR3 nucleotides are TGTGCCAGCAGCCAGTGGGCGGGAGGGCATCTTATTGATCGCTCCTACAATGAGCAGTTCTTC.

This clonotype was seen a handful of times. DNA for the CDR3: TGCGCCAGCAGTGAGACCTTCAATCAGCCCCAGCATTTT. It translates to CASSETFNQPQHF. This chain uses TRBV10-1 with TRBJ1-5; no firm D call. The CDR3 loop spans 13 amino acids. Trimming removed 2 bases at V and 3 bases at J, with 5 bases between. Germline V CDR1 and CDR2: WNHNN, SYGVQD (reference sequence).

This clonotype has at least ten counts. V gene TRBV14 combines with J gene TRBJ2-3; TRBD1 matches 9 bases. This CDR3 has 15 amino acids. J lost 3 bases, V lost 4 bases, and 5 bases had no gene match. The germline V gene has CDR1 SGHDN and CDR2 FVKESK. The CDR3 loop reads CASSPFGTGTDTQYF. The CDR3 nucleotides are TGTGCCAGCAGCCCATTCGGGACAGGGACAGATACGCAGTATTTT.

This clonotype has more than one count but fewer than ten. The genes are TRBV12-3 or TRBV12-4 and TRBJ1-2; D gene uncertain. This CDR3 region has 12 residues. Deletions cut 3 bases from V and 4 bases from J, with 6 bases between. The CDR3 DNA follows: TGTGCCAGCAGTTTGATGCGCTATGGCTACACCTTC. The encoded protein is CASSLMRYGYTF.

This clonotype was seen more than once but under ten times. V usage is TRBV28 and J usage is TRBJ2-7; TRBD1 matches at 9 bases. Germline values: CDR1 MDHEN, CDR2 SYDVKM. J gave up 1 base and V 5 bases, and 6 bases lay outside the gene matches. The CDR3 length is 15 residues. The CDR3 reads CASSTGGSKSYEQYF. CDR3 in DNA: TGTGCCAGCAGTACAGGGGGCTCCAAATCCTACGAGCAGTACTTC.